This T cell receptor beta chain was documented in a study of T cell repertoires in cytomegalovirus infection. Study-wide context: Carrying CMV and the relevant HLA type showed in public TCR beta signatures.

The study's findings and limits: CMV-specific TCR beta clonotypes restricted by HLA-C were the ones dominating the ex vivo response. Carriage of CMV together with the relevant HLA was identifiable through cumulative public TCR beta family frequency.

V lost 3 bases and J 3 bases, leaving 11 bases between the germline ends. The CDR3 consists of 14 residues. This clonotype was counted a few times. The antigen remains unidentified. TCRdb called the reads again in MiXCR, with one record for every CDR3 protein. The sample lists 200,000 or so distinct CDR3 sequences; roughly 30% were seen once. This sequence was found in a human donor in good health (CMV status not recorded). Some clones in this sample may be carry-over from other donors' samples. The sample taken for sequencing was PBMCs. The J gene is TRBJ1-1, the V gene TRBV12-3 or TRBV12-4; D remains ambiguous. CDR3 region: CASSLGLHDTEAFF. CDR3 coding DNA: TGTGCCAGCAGTTTGGGTCTTCACGACACTGAAGCTTTCTTT.